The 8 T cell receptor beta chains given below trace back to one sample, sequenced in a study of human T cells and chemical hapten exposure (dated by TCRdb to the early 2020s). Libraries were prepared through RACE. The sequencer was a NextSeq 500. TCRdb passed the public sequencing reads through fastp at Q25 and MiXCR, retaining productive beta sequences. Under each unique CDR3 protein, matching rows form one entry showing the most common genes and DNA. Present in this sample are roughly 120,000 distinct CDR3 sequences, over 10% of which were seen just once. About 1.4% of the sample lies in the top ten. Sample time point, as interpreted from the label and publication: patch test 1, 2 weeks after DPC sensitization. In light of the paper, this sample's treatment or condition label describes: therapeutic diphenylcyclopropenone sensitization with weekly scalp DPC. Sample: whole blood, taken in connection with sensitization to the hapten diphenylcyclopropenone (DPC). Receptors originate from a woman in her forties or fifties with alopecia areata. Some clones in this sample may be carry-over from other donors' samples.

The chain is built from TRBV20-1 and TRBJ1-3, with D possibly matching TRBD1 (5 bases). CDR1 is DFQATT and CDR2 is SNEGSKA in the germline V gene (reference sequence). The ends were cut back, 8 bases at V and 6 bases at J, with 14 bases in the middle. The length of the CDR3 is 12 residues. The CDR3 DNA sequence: TGCAGTACCTCGGGGGATACAAACACCATATATTTT. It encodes CSTSGDTNTIYF.

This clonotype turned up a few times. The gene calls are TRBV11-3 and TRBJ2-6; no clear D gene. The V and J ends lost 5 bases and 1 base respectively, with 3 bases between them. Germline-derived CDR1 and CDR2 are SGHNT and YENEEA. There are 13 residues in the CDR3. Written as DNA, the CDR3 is TGTGCCAGCAGCCGTTCTGGGGCCAACGTCCTGACTTTC. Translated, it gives CASSRSGANVLTF.

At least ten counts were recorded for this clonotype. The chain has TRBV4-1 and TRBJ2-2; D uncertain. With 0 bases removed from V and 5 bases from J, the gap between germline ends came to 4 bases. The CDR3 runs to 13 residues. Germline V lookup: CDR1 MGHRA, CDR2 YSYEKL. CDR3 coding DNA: TGCGCCAGCAGCCAAGAGAGGACCGGGGAGCTGTTTTTT. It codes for CASSQERTGELFF.

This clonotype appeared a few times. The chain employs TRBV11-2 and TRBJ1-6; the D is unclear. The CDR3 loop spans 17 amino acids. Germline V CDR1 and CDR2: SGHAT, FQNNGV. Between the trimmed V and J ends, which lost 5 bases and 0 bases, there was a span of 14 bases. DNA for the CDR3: TGTGCCAGCAGCCGGATAGCCCAGAGCTCCTATAATTCACCCCTCCACTTT. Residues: CASSRIAQSSYNSPLHF.

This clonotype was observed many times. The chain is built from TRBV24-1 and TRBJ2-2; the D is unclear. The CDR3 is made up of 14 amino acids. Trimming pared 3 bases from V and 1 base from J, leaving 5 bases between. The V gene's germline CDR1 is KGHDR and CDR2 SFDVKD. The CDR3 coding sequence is TGTGCCACCAGTGATCCTAGGAACACCGGGGAGCTGTTTTTT. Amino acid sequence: CATSDPRNTGELFF.

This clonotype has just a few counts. CDR3 residues: CASKRYGDNTDTQYF. CDR3 DNA sequence: TGCGCCAGCAAGCGGTACGGAGATAACACAGATACGCAGTATTTT. The chain carries TRBV5-1 and TRBJ2-3; D is perhaps TRBD2 (5 bases). From germline, CDR1 is SGHRS and CDR2 YFSETQ. V was shortened by 6 bases and J by 2 bases, with 16 bases between the two germline ends. There are 15 residues in the CDR3. Drawing the rest from reference TRBV5-1 and TRBJ2-3, the complete variable domain is KAGVTQTPRYLIKTRGQQVTLSCSPISGHRSVSWYQQTPGQGLQFLFEYFSETQRNKGNFPGRFSGRQFSNSRSEMNVSTLELGDSALYLCASKRYGDNTDTQYFGPGTRLTVL.

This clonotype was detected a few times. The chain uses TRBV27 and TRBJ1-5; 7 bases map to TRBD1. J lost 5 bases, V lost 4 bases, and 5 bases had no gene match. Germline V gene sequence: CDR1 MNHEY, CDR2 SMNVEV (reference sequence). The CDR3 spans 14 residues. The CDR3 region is CASSYRQGDQPQHF. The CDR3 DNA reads TGTGCCAGCAGTTATCGGCAGGGGGATCAGCCCCAGCATTTT.

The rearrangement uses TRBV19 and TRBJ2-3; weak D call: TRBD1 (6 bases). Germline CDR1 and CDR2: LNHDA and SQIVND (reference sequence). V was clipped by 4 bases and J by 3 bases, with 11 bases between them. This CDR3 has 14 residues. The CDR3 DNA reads TGTGCCAGTAGTACCGAACAGGGTACAGATACGCAGTATTTT. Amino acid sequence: CASSTEQGTDTQYF.